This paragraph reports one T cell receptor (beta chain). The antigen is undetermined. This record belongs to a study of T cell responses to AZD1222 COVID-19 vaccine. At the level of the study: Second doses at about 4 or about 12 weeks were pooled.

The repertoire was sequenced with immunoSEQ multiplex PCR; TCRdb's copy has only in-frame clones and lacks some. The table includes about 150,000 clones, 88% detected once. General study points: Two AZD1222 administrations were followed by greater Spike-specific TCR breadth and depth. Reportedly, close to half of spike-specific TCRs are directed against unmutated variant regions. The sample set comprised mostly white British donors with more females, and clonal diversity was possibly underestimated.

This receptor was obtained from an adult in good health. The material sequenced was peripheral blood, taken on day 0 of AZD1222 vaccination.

The CDR3, as DNA: TGCGCCAGCAGCCAAGGGGCCAGAAATGAGCAGTTCTTC. It encodes CASSQGARNEQFF. The chain uses TRBV4-1 and TRBJ2-1; D unclear. Trimming took 1 base from V and 7 from J, leaving 8 bases between them. Germline V gene data show CDR1 as MGHRA and CDR2 as YSYEKL. The CDR3 totals 13 residues.